Described below is a single TCR beta chain sequence and its context. Its matching antigen is unknown. The data derive from a study of cytomegalovirus exposure and HLA in healthy donors. Study-wide results and limits: Researchers catalogued around 150 TCR beta chains as cytomegalovirus-associated.

PCR used 60 Vbeta primers and 13 Jbeta primers. The data were produced by immunoSEQ multiplex PCR, yet TCRdb's version contains in-frame clones alone and is incomplete. Of around 150,000 clones listed, over 75% were seen once; the top ten hold approximately 6%. This CDR3 region has 15 residues. The V end lost 5 bases, the J end lost 4 bases, and 15 bases lay between the germline ends. Germline CDR1 and CDR2: LNHDA and SQIVND (reference sequence). This receptor was identified in a man younger than 40 in good health and CMV-seropositive. This chain connects TRBV19 to TRBJ2-1; D might be TRBD1 (6 bases). Sequencing input: PBMCs. The chain's CDR3 is CASSPQGPGYNEQFF. The CDR3 DNA follows: TGTGCCAGTAGTCCCCAGGGGCCTGGATACAATGAGCAGTTCTTC.